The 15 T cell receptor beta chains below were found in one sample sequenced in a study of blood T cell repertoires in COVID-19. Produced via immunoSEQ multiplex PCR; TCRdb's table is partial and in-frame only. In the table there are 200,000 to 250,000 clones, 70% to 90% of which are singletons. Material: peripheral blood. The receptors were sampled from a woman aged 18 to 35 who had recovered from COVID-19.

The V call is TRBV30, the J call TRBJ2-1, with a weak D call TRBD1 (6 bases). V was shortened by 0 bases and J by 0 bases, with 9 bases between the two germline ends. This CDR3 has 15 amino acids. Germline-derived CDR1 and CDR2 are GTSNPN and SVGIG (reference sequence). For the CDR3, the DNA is TGTGCCTGGAGTGTACAGGGTTTCTCCTACAATGAGCAGTTCTTC. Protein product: CAWSVQGFSYNEQFF.

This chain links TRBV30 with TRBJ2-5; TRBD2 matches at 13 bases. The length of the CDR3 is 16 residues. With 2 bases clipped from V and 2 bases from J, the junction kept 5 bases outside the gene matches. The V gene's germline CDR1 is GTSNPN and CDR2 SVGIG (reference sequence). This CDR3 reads CAWSRGTSGTQETQYF. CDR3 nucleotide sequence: TGTGCCTGGAGTAGGGGGACTAGCGGGACTCAAGAGACCCAGTACTTC.

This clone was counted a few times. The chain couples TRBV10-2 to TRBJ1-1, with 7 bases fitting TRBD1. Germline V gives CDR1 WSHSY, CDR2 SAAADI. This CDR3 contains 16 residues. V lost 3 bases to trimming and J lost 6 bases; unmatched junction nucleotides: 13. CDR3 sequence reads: CASSERGQSGNAEAFF. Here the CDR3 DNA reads TGCGCCAGCAGTGAACGGGGACAGAGTGGAAACGCTGAAGCTTTCTTT.

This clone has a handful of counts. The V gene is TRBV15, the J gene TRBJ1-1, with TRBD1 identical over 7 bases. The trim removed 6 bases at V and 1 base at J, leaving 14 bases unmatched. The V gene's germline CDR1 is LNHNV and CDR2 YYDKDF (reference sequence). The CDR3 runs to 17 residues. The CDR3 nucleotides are TGTGCCACCAGAAGTGGGAGTAGGGGGCGAAAGAACACTGAAGCTTTCTTT. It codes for CATRSGSRGRKNTEAFF.

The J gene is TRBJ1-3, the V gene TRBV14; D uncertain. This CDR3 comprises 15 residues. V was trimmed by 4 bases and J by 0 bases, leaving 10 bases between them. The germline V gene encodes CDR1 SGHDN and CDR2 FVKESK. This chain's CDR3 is CASSPLRSSGNTIYF. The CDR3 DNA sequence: TGTGCCAGCAGCCCCCTCAGAAGCTCTGGAAACACCATATATTTT.

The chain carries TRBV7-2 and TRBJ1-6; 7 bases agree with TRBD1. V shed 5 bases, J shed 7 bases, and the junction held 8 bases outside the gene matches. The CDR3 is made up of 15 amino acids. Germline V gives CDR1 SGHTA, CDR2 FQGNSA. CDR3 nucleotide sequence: TGTGCCAGCAGCCCGCGACAGGGTAGGAATTCACCCCTCCACTTT. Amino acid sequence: CASSPRQGRNSPLHF.

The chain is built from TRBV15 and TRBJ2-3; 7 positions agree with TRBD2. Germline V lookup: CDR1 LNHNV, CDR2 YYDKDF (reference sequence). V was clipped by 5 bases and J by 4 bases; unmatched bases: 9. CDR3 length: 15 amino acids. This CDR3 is CATSFRLGGADTQYF. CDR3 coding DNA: TGTGCCACCAGCTTCCGACTGGGGGGGGCAGATACGCAGTATTTT.

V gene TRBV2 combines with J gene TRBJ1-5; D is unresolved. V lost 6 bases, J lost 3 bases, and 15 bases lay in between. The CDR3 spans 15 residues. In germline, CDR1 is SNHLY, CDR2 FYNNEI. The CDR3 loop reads CASRLGAGFNQPQHF. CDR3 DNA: TGTGCCAGCAGGCTGGGAGCGGGGTTCAATCAGCCCCAGCATTTT.

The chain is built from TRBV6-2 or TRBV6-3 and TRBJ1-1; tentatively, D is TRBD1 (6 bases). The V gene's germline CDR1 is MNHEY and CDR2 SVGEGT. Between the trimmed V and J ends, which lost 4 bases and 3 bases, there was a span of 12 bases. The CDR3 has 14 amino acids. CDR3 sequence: CASSSPPGDTEAFF. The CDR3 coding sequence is TGTGCCAGCAGTTCACCCCCAGGGGACACTGAAGCTTTCTTT.

The CDR3 coding sequence is TGTGCCAGCAGTGAAGTTCAGAACACCGGGGAGCTGTTTTTT. Its translation: CASSEVQNTGELFF. The chain employs TRBV2 and TRBJ2-2, with D unresolved. The V gene lost 1 base and the J gene lost 1 base, with 4 bases spanning the gap. Looked up from germline, CDR1 is SNHLY and CDR2 is FYNNEI. This CDR3 comprises 14 residues.

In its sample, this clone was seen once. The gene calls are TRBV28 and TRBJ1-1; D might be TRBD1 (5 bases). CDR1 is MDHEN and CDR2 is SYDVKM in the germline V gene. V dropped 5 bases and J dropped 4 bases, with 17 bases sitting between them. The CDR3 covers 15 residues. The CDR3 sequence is CASSPFRGGGTEAFF. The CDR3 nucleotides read TGTGCCAGCAGTCCTTTTCGGGGCGGGGGCACTGAAGCTTTCTTT.

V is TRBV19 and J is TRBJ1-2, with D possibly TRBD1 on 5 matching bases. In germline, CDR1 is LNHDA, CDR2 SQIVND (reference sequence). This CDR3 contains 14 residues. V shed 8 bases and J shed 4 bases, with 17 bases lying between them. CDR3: CASSTVGGGYGYTF. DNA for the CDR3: TGTGCCAGTTCCACCGTCGGGGGTGGCTATGGCTACACCTTC.

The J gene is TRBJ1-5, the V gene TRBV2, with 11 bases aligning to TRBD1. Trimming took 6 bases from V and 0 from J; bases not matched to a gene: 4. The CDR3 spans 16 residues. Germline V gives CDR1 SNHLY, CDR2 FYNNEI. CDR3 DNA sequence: TGTGCCAGCAGGGACAGGGGGCCTTATAGCAATCAGCCCCAGCATTTT. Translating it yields CASRDRGPYSNQPQHF.

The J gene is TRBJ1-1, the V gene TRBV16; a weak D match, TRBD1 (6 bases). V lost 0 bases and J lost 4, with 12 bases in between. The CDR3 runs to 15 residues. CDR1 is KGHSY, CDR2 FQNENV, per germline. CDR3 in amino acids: CASSQSGGAGTEAFF. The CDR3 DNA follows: TGTGCCAGCAGCCAATCGGGGGGGGCTGGCACTGAAGCTTTCTTT.

The CDR3 DNA sequence: TGTGCCAGCAGCTTAGGAAACCAGGAGGCCACCTACGAGCAGTACTTC. Protein: CASSLGNQEATYEQYF. The chain has TRBV11-3 and TRBJ2-7, with D perhaps TRBD2 (5 bases). With 1 base removed from V and 2 bases from J, the gap between germline ends came to 15 bases. The germline V gene encodes CDR1 SGHNT and CDR2 YENEEA. The CDR3 has 16 residues.